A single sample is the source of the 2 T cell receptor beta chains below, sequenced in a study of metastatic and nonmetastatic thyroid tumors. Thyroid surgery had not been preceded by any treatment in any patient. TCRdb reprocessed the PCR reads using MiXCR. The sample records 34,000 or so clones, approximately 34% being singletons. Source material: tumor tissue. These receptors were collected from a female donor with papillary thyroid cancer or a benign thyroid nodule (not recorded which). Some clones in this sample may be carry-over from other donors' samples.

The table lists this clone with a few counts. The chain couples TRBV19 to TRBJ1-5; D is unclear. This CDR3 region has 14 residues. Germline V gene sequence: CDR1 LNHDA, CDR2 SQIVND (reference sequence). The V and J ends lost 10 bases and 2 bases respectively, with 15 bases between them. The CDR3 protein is CATTGSIRNQPQHF. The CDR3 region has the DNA TGTGCCACAACGGGCAGTATACGCAATCAGCCCCAGCATTTT.

This CDR3 is CASSVAPGVVGTLYEQYF. For the CDR3, the DNA is TGTGCCAGCAGCGTAGCGCCCGGGGTGGTGGGAACACTCTACGAGCAGTACTTC. This chain connects TRBV9 to TRBJ2-7, with D tentatively TRBD2 (5 bases). CDR1 and CDR2 from the germline V gene are SGDLS and YYNGEE. CDR3 length: 18 amino acids. Trimming cost V 0 bases and J 3 bases, with 22 bases left between them.